This T cell receptor beta chain was found in a study of molecular identifiers for immune sequencing clone quantification. The junction had 3 bases not matched to a gene; V was cut back by 6 bases and J by 8 bases. This CDR3 region has 14 residues. Germline V gives CDR1 MRHNA, CDR2 SNTAGT. Naive CD8 libraries came from approximately 20,000 to 1,000,000 sorted cells with 10%, 30% or 50% RNA. A CD8+CD4-CCR7+CD45RA+ phenotype served as the sorting definition for naive CD8 T cells. TCRdb processed the PCR reads anew with MiXCR; each CDR3 protein has one entry. The table has about 640,000 distinct CDR3 sequences, 15% to 20% seen once.

This chain uses TRBV6-4 with TRBJ2-1; 14 bases line up with TRBD2. The receptor's source is a human donor in good health. Some libraries in this study had Jurkat cell RNA spiked in. Sequencing was carried out using naive CD8+ T cells from blood, with Jurkat cell RNA spiked in. Stated subset: FACS-sorted CD8+CD4-CCR7+CD45RA+ naive T cells. CDR3 residues: CASSPGLAGDEQFF. CDR3 DNA: TGTGCCAGCAGCCCGGGACTAGCGGGAGATGAGCAGTTCTTC.